The rows below give T cell receptor beta chains drawn from one sample of a study of T cells after yellow fever vaccination. MiXCR was run by TCRdb on the 5' RACE reads, yielding one entry per CDR3 protein. Of some 550,000 distinct CDR3 sequences detected, 15% to 20% appear once; the ten largest clones hold over 11%. The source was PBMCs, collected 15 days after the yellow fever booster vaccination. Source of these receptors: a man aged 25-40 years who received the YFV17D yellow fever vaccine. The CDR3 runs from the conserved cysteine through the conserved F or W. Each record gives: D gene, J gene, clone size, V gene, CDR3 DNA, CDR3 protein. The D gene is left open where the match is weak. The size field is filled for only some rows; it gives once, few, many or a size class.

TRBD1	TRBJ2-3	-	TRBV12-3/TRBV12-4	TGTGCCAGCAGTTTAGTGGGGACAGGGGGCGTGGATACGCAGTATTTT	CASSLVGTGGVDTQYF
-	TRBJ2-4	few	TRBV29-1	TGCAGCGTTGGAACAGGGTCAAACATTCAGTACTTC	CSVGTGSNIQYF
-	TRBJ1-1	once	TRBV5-1	TGCGCCAGCAGCTTAAGGACGGGTTCGGAAGCTTTCTTT	CASSLRTGSEAFF
-	TRBJ2-7	few	TRBV29-1	TGCAGCGTTCTCCGACAGGCCTCCTACGAGCAGTACTTC	CSVLRQASYEQYF
-	TRBJ2-7	-	TRBV6-1	TGTGCCAGCCGCGAGGACGGGTCTGGAGGGTACGAGCAGTACTTC	CASREDGSGGYEQYF
TRBD2	TRBJ2-5	-	TRBV20-1	TGCAGTGCTAGTAGCCTAGCGGGTCGAGAGACCCAGTACTTC	CSASSLAGRETQYF
-	TRBJ2-7	-	TRBV2	TGTGCCAGCAATCCTGACGGGAGATACTCCTACGAGCAGTACTTC	CASNPDGRYSYEQYF
-	TRBJ2-7	-	TRBV7-2	TGTGCCAGCAGCCCAACCCGGGACGGGGTCTACGAGCAGTACTTC	CASSPTRDGVYEQYF
-	TRBJ1-2	few	TRBV5-1	TGCGCCAGCAGCTTAGACGGAGACTATGGCTACACCTTC	CASSLDGDYGYTF
-	TRBJ2-3	few	TRBV7-9	TGTGCCAGCAGCTGGGTCGATACGCAGTATTTT	CASSWVDTQYF
TRBD1	TRBJ2-5	-	TRBV9	TGTGCCAGCAGCTCATGGACAGGGGGTGAGACCCAGTACTTC	CASSSWTGGETQYF
TRBD2	TRBJ2-1	-	TRBV5-1	TGCGCCAGCAGCTTCTCTAGCGGAACCTACAATGAGCAGTTCTTC	CASSFSSGTYNEQFF
TRBD2	TRBJ2-3	many	TRBV20-1	TGCAGTGCCCGTCGCGGGGGTAGCACAGATACGCAGTATTTT	CSARRGGSTDTQYF
TRBD1	TRBJ1-5	-	TRBV28	TGTGCCAGCAGTATTCGGACAGGGGGCGGCAATCAGCCCCAGCATTTT	CASSIRTGGGNQPQHF
TRBD1	TRBJ2-4	many	TRBV27	TGTGCCAGCAGTTTATGGACAGGATCGAAAAACATTCAGTACTTC	CASSLWTGSKNIQYF
TRBD1	TRBJ1-6	-	TRBV20-1	TGCAGTGCCAACAAACAGGGGGCGCCTAATTCACCCCTCCACTTT	CSANKQGAPNSPLHF
-	TRBJ2-7	few	TRBV20-1	TGCAGCCGACCGGGAGAGACGGGTGAGCAGTACTTC	CSRPGETGEQYF
-	TRBJ1-2	-	TRBV20-1	TGCAGTGCAACGGACAAGGTCAACTATGGCTACACCTTC	CSATDKVNYGYTF
-	TRBJ2-7	-	TRBV20-1	TGCAGTGCCCGATTGTACGAGCAGTACTTC	CSARLYEQYF
-	TRBJ1-5	-	TRBV28	TGTGCCACCGTGTCCGGGGGTAGCAATCAGCCCCAGCATTTT	CATVSGGSNQPQHF
TRBD2	TRBJ2-1	few	TRBV20-1	TGCAGTGCTAGACCGCTTAGCGGGAGAACCTACAATGAGCAGTTCTTC	CSARPLSGRTYNEQFF
TRBD1	TRBJ2-7	few	TRBV20-1	TGCAGTGCCCCAGGCGACAGGGGGCTGTCCGAGCAGTACTTC	CSAPGDRGLSEQYF
-	TRBJ2-3	few	TRBV20-1	TGCAGTGCTAGTAGTGGGAGTGGGGCAGATACGCAGTATTTT	CSASSGSGADTQYF
TRBD2	TRBJ2-3	-	TRBV6-1	TGTGCCAGCAGTGGCCGCGGGACTAGCGGGACAGATACGCAGTATTTT	CASSGRGTSGTDTQYF
-	TRBJ2-5	-	TRBV18	TGTGCCAGCTCAGATTCCGGGGACAACCGTTGGACCCAGTACTTC	CASSDSGDNRWTQYF
TRBD2	TRBJ2-2	-	TRBV6-1	TGTGCCAGCAGTCCATTTAGCGGGAAGAACACCGGGGAGCTGTTTTTT	CASSPFSGKNTGELFF
-	TRBJ1-1	few	TRBV7-6	TGTGCCAGCAGCTTGGGCCGGGACACAGCTGAAGCTTTCTTT	CASSLGRDTAEAFF
-	TRBJ2-1	few	TRBV5-1	TGCGCCAGCAGGAGTACGGAGTACAATGAGCAGTTCTTC	CASRSTEYNEQFF
-	TRBJ2-1	-	TRBV12-3/TRBV12-4	TGTGCCAGCAGCACGGGGATGGGTAGTAATGAGCAGTTCTTC	CASSTGMGSNEQFF
-	TRBJ2-1	few	TRBV28	TGTGCCAGCCGATTTCAGAGCTCCTACAATGAGCAGTTCTTC	CASRFQSSYNEQFF
-	TRBJ2-1	-	TRBV30	TGTGCCTGGAGTTTCGACCATCGGGGTGAGCAGTTCTTC	CAWSFDHRGEQFF
-	TRBJ2-1	few	TRBV10-3	TGTGCCATCAGTGAGTCAGGAATCACGGGAGAGCAGTTCTTC	CAISESGITGEQFF
-	TRBJ2-7	few	TRBV6-1	TGTGCCAGCAGTGCCGGGACGGAATCCTACGAGCAGTACTTC	CASSAGTESYEQYF
TRBD2	TRBJ2-7	-	TRBV3-1	TGTGCCAGCAGCCCACTAGCGGGCTCCTTACTGCACGAGCAGTACTTC	CASSPLAGSLLHEQYF
TRBD2	TRBJ2-3	few	TRBV9	TGTGCCAGCAGCGTAGCGAATAGCGGGAGGGCCGCTGATACGCAGTATTTT	CASSVANSGRAADTQYF
TRBD1	TRBJ2-6	-	TRBV3-1	TGTGCCAGCGAACGGACAGGGCGCTCTGGGGCCAACGTCCTGACTTTC	CASERTGRSGANVLTF
TRBD2	TRBJ2-1	-	TRBV19	TGTGCCACCTCGAACCCGGGCGGGAGGGACTATGAGCAGTTCTTC	CATSNPGGRDYEQFF
-	TRBJ2-5	-	TRBV25-1	TGTGCCAGCAGTGGATCGCCGCACCGGGGAATCCAAGAGACCCAGTACTTC	CASSGSPHRGIQETQYF
-	TRBJ1-5	few	TRBV20-1	TGCAGTGCTCCCCGAGGGGGGGAACAGCCCCAGCATTTT	CSAPRGGEQPQHF
-	TRBJ2-5	few	TRBV11-3	TGTGCCAGCAGCTTAGTATCCCGGACTACCCAAGAGACCCAGTACTTC	CASSLVSRTTQETQYF
-	TRBJ2-7	-	TRBV7-2	TGTGCCAGCAGCTTAGGAGGCCCGGGGGTGGAGCAGTACTTC	CASSLGGPGVEQYF
TRBD2	TRBJ2-1	-	TRBV7-2	TGTGCCAGCAGCTTCGTTAGCGGGAGAAATGAGCAGTTCTTC	CASSFVSGRNEQFF
-	TRBJ2-5	many	TRBV20-1	TGCAGTGCTAGGCGGGGTCAACGGGGTGAGACCCAGTACTTC	CSARRGQRGETQYF
-	TRBJ2-1	few	TRBV10-2	TGCGCCAGCAGTGAACCCGGGACAATCAATGAGCAGTTCTTC	CASSEPGTINEQFF
-	TRBJ1-5	-	TRBV28	TGTGCCAGCAGTCTGGGGGGGGCCTCCTACAATCAGCCCCAGCATTTT	CASSLGGASYNQPQHF
-	TRBJ2-1	-	TRBV19	TGTGCCAGTAGTATAGAGAGACTGCCCCATGAGCAGTTCTTC	CASSIERLPHEQFF